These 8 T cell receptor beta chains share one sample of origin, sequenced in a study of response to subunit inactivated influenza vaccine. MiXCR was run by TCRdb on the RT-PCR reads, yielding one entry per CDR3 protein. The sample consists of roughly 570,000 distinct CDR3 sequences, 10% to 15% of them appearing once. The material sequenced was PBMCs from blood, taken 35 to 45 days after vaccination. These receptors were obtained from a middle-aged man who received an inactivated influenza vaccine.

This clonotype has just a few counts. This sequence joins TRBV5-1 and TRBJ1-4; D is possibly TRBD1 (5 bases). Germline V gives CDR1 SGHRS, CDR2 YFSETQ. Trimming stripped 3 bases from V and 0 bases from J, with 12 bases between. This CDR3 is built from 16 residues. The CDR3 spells CASSYGTPSTNEKLFF. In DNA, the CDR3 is TGCGCCAGCAGCTATGGGACCCCCTCAACTAATGAAAAACTGTTTTTT.

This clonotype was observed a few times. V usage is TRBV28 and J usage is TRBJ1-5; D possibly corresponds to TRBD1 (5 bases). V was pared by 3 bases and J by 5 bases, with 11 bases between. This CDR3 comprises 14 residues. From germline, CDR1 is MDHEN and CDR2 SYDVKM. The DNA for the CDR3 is TGTGCCAGCAGTTTCGGGGACCCAGATCAGCCCCAGCATTTT. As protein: CASSFGDPDQPQHF.

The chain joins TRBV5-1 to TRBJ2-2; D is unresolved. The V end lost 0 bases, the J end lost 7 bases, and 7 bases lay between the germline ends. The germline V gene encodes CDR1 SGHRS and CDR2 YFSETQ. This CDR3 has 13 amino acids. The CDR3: CASSLDERGELFF. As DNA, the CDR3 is TGCGCCAGCAGCTTGGACGAGCGCGGGGAGCTGTTTTTT.

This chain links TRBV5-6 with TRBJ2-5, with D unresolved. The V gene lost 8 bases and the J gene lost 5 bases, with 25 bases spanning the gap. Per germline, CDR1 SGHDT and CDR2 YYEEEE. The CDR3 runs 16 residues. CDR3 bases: TGTGCCAGGAGCCCCGGGCTGCGCTGCTTTCTCGAGACCCAGTACTTC. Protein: CARSPGLRCFLETQYF. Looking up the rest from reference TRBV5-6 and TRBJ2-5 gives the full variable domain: DAGVTQSPTHLIKTRGQQVTLRCSPKSGHDTVSWYQQALGQGPQFIFQYYEEEERQRGNFPDRFSGHQFPNYSSELNVNALLLGDSALYLCARSPGLRCFLETQYFGPGTRLLVL.

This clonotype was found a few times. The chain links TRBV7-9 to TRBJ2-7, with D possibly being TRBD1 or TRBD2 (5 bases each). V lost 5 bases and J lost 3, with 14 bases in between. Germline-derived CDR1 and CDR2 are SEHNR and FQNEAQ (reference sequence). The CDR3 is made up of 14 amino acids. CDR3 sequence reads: CASSTRDRNYEQYF. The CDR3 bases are TGTGCCAGCAGCACCAGGGACCGCAACTACGAGCAGTACTTC.

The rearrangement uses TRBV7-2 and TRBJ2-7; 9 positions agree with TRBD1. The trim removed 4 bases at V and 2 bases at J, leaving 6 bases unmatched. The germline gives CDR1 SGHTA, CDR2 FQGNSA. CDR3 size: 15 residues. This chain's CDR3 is CASSSTRDRAYEQYF. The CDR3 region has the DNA TGTGCCAGCAGCTCAACCCGGGACAGGGCCTACGAGCAGTACTTC.

CDR3 amino acids: CASSPTFGTGSEQYF. As DNA, the CDR3 is TGTGCCAGCTCACCGACTTTTGGGACGGGGTCCGAGCAGTACTTC. This chain uses TRBV18 with TRBJ2-7; D might be TRBD1 or TRBD2, each matching 5 bases. V was pared by 3 bases and J by 6 bases, with 18 bases between. CDR3 length: 15 amino acids. The V gene's germline CDR1 is KGHSH and CDR2 LQKENI.

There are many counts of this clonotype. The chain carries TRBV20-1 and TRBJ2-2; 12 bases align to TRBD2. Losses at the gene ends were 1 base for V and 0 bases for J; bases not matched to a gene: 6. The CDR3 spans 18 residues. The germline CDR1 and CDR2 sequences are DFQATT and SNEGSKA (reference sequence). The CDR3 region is CSARAFGLAGPNTGELFF. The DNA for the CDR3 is TGCAGTGCTAGAGCTTTCGGACTAGCGGGACCGAACACCGGGGAGCTGTTTTTT.